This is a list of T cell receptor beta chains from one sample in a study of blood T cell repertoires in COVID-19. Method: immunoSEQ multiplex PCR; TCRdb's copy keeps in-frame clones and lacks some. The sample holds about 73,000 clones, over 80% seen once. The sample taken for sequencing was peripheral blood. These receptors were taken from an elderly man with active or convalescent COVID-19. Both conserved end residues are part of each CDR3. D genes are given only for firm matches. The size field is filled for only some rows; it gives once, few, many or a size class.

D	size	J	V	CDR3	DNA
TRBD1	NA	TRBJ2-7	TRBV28	CASSSSGTASREQYF	TGTGCCAGCAGTTCCTCCGGGACAGCGTCTAGGGAGCAGTACTTC
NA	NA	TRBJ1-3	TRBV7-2	CASSKETASGNTIYF	TGTGCCAGCAGTAAAGAGACAGCCTCTGGAAACACCATATATTTT
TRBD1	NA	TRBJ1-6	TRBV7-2	CASSPPGQRDSPLHF	TGTGCCAGCAGCCCTCCGGGACAGCGCGATTCACCCCTCCACTTT
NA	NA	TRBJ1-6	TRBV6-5	CASRLGLSSPLHF	TGTGCCAGCAGGCTCGGACTATCCTCACCCCTCCACTTT
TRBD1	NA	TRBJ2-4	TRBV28	CASSLQGARNIQYF	TGTGCCAGCAGCCTACAGGGGGCGCGTAACATTCAGTACTTC
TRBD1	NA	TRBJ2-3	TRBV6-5	CASRKGQGADTQYF	TGTGCCAGCAGAAAAGGACAGGGCGCAGATACGCAGTATTTT
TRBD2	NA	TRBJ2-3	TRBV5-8	CASSRSGGERDTQYF	TGTGCCAGCAGCCGGAGCGGGGGCGAACGGGATACGCAGTATTTT
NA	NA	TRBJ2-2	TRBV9	CASSVGRNTGELFF	TGTGCCAGCAGCGTAGGCAGGAACACCGGGGAGCTGTTTTTT
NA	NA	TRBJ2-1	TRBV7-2	CASSGSSYNEQFF	TGTGCCAGCAGCGGCAGCTCCTACAATGAGCAGTTCTTC
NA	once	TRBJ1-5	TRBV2	CASRGPTGSQPQHF	TGTGCCAGCAGGGGACCTACAGGGTCTCAGCCCCAGCATTTT
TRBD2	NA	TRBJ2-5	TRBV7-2	CASSLVWRGGQETQYF	TGTGCCAGCAGCTTAGTTTGGCGGGGGGGCCAGGAGACCCAGTACTTC
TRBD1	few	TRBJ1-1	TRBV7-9	CASSPYRGTNTEAFF	TGTGCCAGCAGCCCTTACAGGGGAACTAACACTGAAGCTTTCTTT
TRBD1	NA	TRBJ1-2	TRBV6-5	CASRGTDYYGYTF	TGTGCCAGCAGAGGGACAGACTACTATGGCTACACCTTC
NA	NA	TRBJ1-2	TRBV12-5	CASGLVFQQRADRTVGYTF	TGTGCTAGTGGTTTGGTATTCCAACAGAGGGCAGACAGGACGGTCGGCTACACCTTC
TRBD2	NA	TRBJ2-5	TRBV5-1	CASSPGGGQRGETQYF	TGCGCCAGCAGCCCCGGGGGTGGGCAGCGGGGAGAGACCCAGTACTTC
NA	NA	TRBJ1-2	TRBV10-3	CAISEGLGAAYGYTF	TGTGCCATCAGTGAGGGTTTGGGGGCGGCTTATGGCTACACCTTC
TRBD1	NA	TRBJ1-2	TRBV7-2	CARLLGTGEDGYTF	TGTGCCAGGTTACTCGGGACAGGGGAGGATGGCTACACCTTC
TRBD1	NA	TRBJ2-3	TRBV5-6	CASSFRGRGTDTQYF	TGTGCCAGCAGCTTCAGGGGGCGAGGCACAGATACGCAGTATTTT
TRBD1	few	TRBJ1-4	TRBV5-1	CASSLGDRVTLREKLFF	TGCGCCAGCAGCTTGGGGGACAGGGTGACCTTGAGGGAAAAACTGTTTTTT
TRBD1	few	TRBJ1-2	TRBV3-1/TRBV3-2	CASSQSGGRGYTF	TGTGCCAGCAGCCAGTCAGGGGGCCGGGGCTACACCTTC
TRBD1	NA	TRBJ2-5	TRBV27	CASSFYDRGKETQYF	TGTGCCAGCAGTTTCTATGACAGGGGCAAGGAGACCCAGTACTTC
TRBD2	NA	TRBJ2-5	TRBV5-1	CASREGLAGGQETQYF	TGCGCCAGCAGGGAGGGACTAGCGGGGGGACAAGAGACCCAGTACTTC
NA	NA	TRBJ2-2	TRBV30	CAWSPTGTGELFF	TGTGCCTGGTCTCCGACTGGCACCGGGGAGCTGTTTTTT
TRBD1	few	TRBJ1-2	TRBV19	CASSSDRGNYGYTF	TGTGCCAGTAGTTCCGACAGGGGAAACTATGGCTACACCTTC
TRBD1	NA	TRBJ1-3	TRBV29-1	CSVGGTGRNVYF	TGCAGCGTTGGGGGGACAGGGCGGAACGTATATTTT
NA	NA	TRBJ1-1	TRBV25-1	CASSEWVSGPAEAFF	TGTGCCAGCAGTGAATGGGTTTCAGGGCCGGCTGAAGCTTTCTTT
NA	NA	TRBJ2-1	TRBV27	CASSPQYYNEQFF	TGTGCCAGCAGCCCCCAGTACTACAATGAGCAGTTCTTC
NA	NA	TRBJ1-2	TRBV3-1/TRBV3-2	CASRSSNGLLNYGYTF	TGTGCCAGCCGCTCCTCCAATGGGCTGCTTAACTATGGCTACACCTTC
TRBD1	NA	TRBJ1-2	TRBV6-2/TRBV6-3	CASSPDRTSYTF	TGTGCCAGCAGTCCGGACAGGACGAGCTACACCTTC
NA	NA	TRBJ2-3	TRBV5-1	CASSARASTDTQYF	TGCGCCAGCAGCGCGCGGGCCAGCACAGATACGCAGTATTTT
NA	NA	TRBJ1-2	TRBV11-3	CASSWRSYGYTF	TGTGCCAGCAGCTGGAGGAGCTATGGCTACACCTTC
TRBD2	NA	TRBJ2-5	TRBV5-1	CASSPSSGRETQYF	TGCGCCAGCAGCCCATCTAGCGGGAGAGAGACCCAGTACTTC
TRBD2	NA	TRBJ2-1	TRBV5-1	CASSLPSGDNNEQFF	TGCGCCAGCAGCTTGCCTAGCGGGGACAACAATGAGCAGTTCTTC
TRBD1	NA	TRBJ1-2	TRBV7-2	CASSPQDRDPYGYTF	TGTGCCAGCAGCCCACAGGACAGGGATCCTTATGGCTACACCTTC
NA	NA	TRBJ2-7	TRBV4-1	CASSQVPGPYEQYF	TGCGCCAGCAGCCAAGTTCCAGGCCCCTACGAGCAGTACTTC
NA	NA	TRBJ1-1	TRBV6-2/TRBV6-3	CASSYSSGVTEAFF	TGTGCCAGCAGTTACTCTTCAGGGGTTACTGAAGCTTTCTTT
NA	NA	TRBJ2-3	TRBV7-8	CASSFSDTQYF	TGTGCCAGCAGCTTCTCAGATACGCAGTATTTT
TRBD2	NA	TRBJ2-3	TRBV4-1	CASRRAAGDTDTQYF	TGCGCCAGCAGGCGAGCTGCGGGAGACACAGATACGCAGTATTTT
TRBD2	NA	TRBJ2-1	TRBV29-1	CSVRASGYNEQFF	TGCAGCGTTCGGGCTAGCGGCTACAATGAGCAGTTCTTC
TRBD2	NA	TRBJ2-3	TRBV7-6	CASSVGTSGIHLDTQYF	TGTGCCAGCAGCGTCGGGACTAGCGGGATCCACTTAGATACGCAGTATTTT
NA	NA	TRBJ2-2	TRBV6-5	CACTGGPFTGELFF	TGTGCCTGTACCGGGGGGCCCTTCACCGGGGAGCTGTTTTTT
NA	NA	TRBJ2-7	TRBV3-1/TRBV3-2	CASSQDKYSGYSYEQYF	TGTGCCAGCAGCCAAGATAAGTATAGCGGATATTCCTACGAGCAGTACTTC
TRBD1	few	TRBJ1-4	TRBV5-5	CASSSGTGEEKLFF	TGTGCCAGCAGCTCCGGGACAGGGGAGGAAAAACTGTTTTTT
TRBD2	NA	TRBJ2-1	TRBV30	CAWTPGGRANEQFF	TGTGCCTGGACCCCAGGCGGGAGGGCAAATGAGCAGTTCTTC
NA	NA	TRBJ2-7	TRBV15	CATRGDVSYEQYF	TGTGCCACCAGGGGAGATGTCTCCTACGAGCAGTACTTC
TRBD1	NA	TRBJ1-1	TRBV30	CAWSYTGGRGTEAFF	TGTGCCTGGAGTTACACAGGGGGTAGGGGGACTGAAGCTTTCTTT
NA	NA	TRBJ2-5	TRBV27	CASSSAPGTEQETQYF	TGTGCCAGCAGTTCCGCCCCGGGAACCGAGCAAGAGACCCAGTACTTC
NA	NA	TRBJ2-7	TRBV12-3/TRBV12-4	CASSPGYEQYF	TGTGCCAGCAGTCCCGGTTACGAGCAATACTTC
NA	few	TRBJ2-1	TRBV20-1	CSAYLNEQFF	TGCAGTGCCTATCTCAATGAGCAGTTCTTC
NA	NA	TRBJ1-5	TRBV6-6	CASSYVGRSKYQPQHF	TGTGCCAGCAGTTACGTTGGCAGGTCGAAATATCAGCCCCAGCATTTT
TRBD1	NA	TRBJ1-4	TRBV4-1	CASSQEGQGGFQRGKLFF	TGCGCCAGCAGCCAAGAGGGCCAGGGGGGATTTCAAAGAGGAAAACTGTTTTTT
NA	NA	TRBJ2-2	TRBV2	CASSRTRQGGGELFF	TGTGCCAGCAGCCGAACGAGACAGGGAGGTGGGGAGCTGTTTTTT
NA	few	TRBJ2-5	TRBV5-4	CASSFARQHNQETQYF	TGTGCCAGCAGCTTCGCCCGACAGCACAACCAAGAGACCCAGTACTTC